This is a list of T cell receptor beta chains from one sample in a study of blood T cell repertoires in COVID-19. This table comes from immunoSEQ multiplex PCR, and its TCRdb copy is limited to in-frame clones, with some not included. The sample lists about 190,000 clones; around 90% were seen once. The specimen was peripheral blood. These receptors originate from a man aged 35 to 55 with acute or convalescent COVID-19. Both conserved end residues are part of each CDR3. D genes are given only for firm matches. Only part of the rows carry a size: once, few, many, or a class if the clone is expanded.

>TRBV7-2|.|17|TRBJ2-2|.
TGTGCCAGCAGCGTGGGCCCCCAGCACGTCGGCACCGGGGAGCTGTTTTTT
CASSVGPQHVGTGELFF
>TRBV4-2|.|14|TRBJ2-1|.
TGTGCCAGCAGCCCAAGGGGTATCGGCAATGAGCAGTTCTTC
CASSPRGIGNEQFF
>TRBV5-4|few|15|TRBJ1-3|.
TGTGCCAGCAGCTTGAGGGGCCCCCTCGGGAACACCATATATTTT
CASSLRGPLGNTIYF
>TRBV27|.|14|TRBJ2-3|.
TGTGCCACCACGATGAACAGTGGCACAGATACGCAGTATTTT
CATTMNSGTDTQYF
>TRBV10-3|.|14|TRBJ2-1|.
TGTGCCATTTGGGGCCTACCGGGGGACAATGAGCAGTTCTTC
CAIWGLPGDNEQFF
>TRBV28|.|14|TRBJ1-2|TRBD1
TGTGCCACCGCAACAGGGGGGATTTACTATGGCTACACCTTC
CATATGGIYYGYTF
>TRBV6-5|.|15|TRBJ2-4|.
TGTGCCAGCAGTCCACAGGGTACCGCCAAAAACATTCAGTACTTC
CASSPQGTAKNIQYF
>TRBV11-3|.|15|TRBJ2-5|.
TGTGCCAGCAGCTTAGGTTCAAGGGAGTGGGAGACCCAGTACTTC
CASSLGSREWETQYF
>TRBV13|.|14|TRBJ2-3|TRBD1
TGTGCCAGCAGAACTAGGGGGCTCACAGATACGCAGTATTTT
CASRTRGLTDTQYF
>TRBV4-2|.|16|TRBJ2-1|TRBD2
TGTGCCAGCAGCCAAGTTAGCGGGGGGACCTACAATGAGCAGTTCTTC
CASSQVSGGTYNEQFF
>TRBV12-3/TRBV12-4|few|13|TRBJ1-1|TRBD1
TGTGCCAACGGACAGGGGGCGGGCACTGAAGCTTTCTTT
CANGQGAGTEAFF
>TRBV7-2|.|16|TRBJ1-4|.
TGTGCCAGCAGCTTAGCATCCAGGGGAGGGGCTGAAAAACTGTTTTTT
CASSLASRGGAEKLFF
>TRBV20-1|.|12|TRBJ1-5|.
TGCAGTGCTAGTGAGGCTAATCAGCCCCAGCATTTT
CSASEANQPQHF
>TRBV7-8|few|16|TRBJ1-6|TRBD1
TGTGCCAGCAGCTTTGCGGACAGGGGTGGGAATTCACCCCTCCACTTT
CASSFADRGGNSPLHF
>TRBV10-3|.|13|TRBJ2-7|.
TGTGCCATCAGTGAGGGCACTGGGGGGGAGCAGTACTTC
CAISEGTGGEQYF
>TRBV6-5|.|14|TRBJ2-7|.
TGTGCCAGCGCGGGACGGCCCGAGATGGGCGAGCAGTACTTC
CASAGRPEMGEQYF
>TRBV4-3|once|18|TRBJ1-1|TRBD1
TGCGCCAGCAGCCAAGGATCGAGAAGACAGGGGGCGAGGACTGAAGCTTTCTTT
CASSQGSRRQGARTEAFF
>TRBV3-1/TRBV3-2|.|13|TRBJ2-5|.
TGTGCCAGCAGTCGCCGACAGATGGAGACCCAGTACTTC
CASSRRQMETQYF
>TRBV5-6|.|14|TRBJ1-5|TRBD1
TGTGCCAGCAGCTATGGGACAGCCTCGAGGCTCCAGCATTTT
CASSYGTASRLQHF
>TRBV21-1|once|17|TRBJ1-4|.
TGTGCCAGCAGCAAAGGCTCTCCGGGACAGGGGGATAGGAAACTGTTTTTT
CASSKGSPGQGDRKLFF
>TRBV30|once|11|TRBJ1-2|.
TGTGCCTGGGGTTACACCTATGGCTACACCTTC
CAWGYTYGYTF
>TRBV19|.|17|TRBJ1-5|TRBD1
TGTGCCAGTACGGAACCTTCAGGGGGTTATAGCAATCAGCCCCAGCATTTT
CASTEPSGGYSNQPQHF
>TRBV7-9|.|13|TRBJ2-5|.
TGTGCCAGCAGTCCGGACAACTTAGAGACCCAGTACTTC
CASSPDNLETQYF
>TRBV5-1|.|14|TRBJ2-1|.
TGCGCCAGCAGCTCCTCGGGACTTTGGAATGAGCAGTTCTTC
CASSSSGLWNEQFF
>TRBV4-2|.|14|TRBJ2-3|.
TGTGCCAGCAGCCAAGGTCGGGACTCGGATACGCAGTATTTT
CASSQGRDSDTQYF
>TRBV6-1|.|14|TRBJ2-7|.
TGTGCCAGCAGTGAAGCAGGGGCCTCCTACGAGCAGTACTTC
CASSEAGASYEQYF
>TRBV18|.|15|TRBJ2-7|TRBD2
TGTGCCAGCTCACCACCAGGACTAGCGGGGGGGGAGCAGTACTTC
CASSPPGLAGGEQYF
>TRBV7-9|.|15|TRBJ2-5|.
TGTGCCAGCAGTCACACACGGACAGTCCAAGAGACCCAGTACTTC
CASSHTRTVQETQYF
>TRBV11-2|.|14|TRBJ2-7|.
TGTGCCAGCAGCTTGGGAGACAACTCCTACGAGCAGTACTTC
CASSLGDNSYEQYF
>TRBV6-1|.|16|TRBJ2-3|TRBD2
TGTGCCAGCAGTGCCCTAGCGGGGGGCGGCACAGATACGCAGTATTTT
CASSALAGGGTDTQYF
>TRBV2|.|17|TRBJ2-2|TRBD2
TGTGCCAGCAGTGTAAATAGCGGGGGCCTGAACACCGGGGAGCTGTTTTTT
CASSVNSGGLNTGELFF
>TRBV5-5|.|18|TRBJ1-3|.
TGTGCCAGCAGCGGGTCCTGGACACTACGACTCCCTGGAAACACCATATATTTT
CASSGSWTLRLPGNTIYF
>TRBV6-5|.|11|TRBJ2-3|.
TGTGCCAGCAGTCCAAGCTATACGCAGTATTTT
CASSPSYTQYF
>TRBV11-3|.|14|TRBJ2-1|TRBD2
TGTGCCAGCAGCAACCGGGGGGATTACAATGAGCAGTTCTTC
CASSNRGDYNEQFF
>TRBV5-8|.|14|TRBJ1-5|.
TGTGCCAGCAGCCGGGGTAGGACGTGGCAGCCCCAGCATTTT
CASSRGRTWQPQHF
>TRBV3-1/TRBV3-2|.|18|TRBJ2-6|TRBD1
TGTGCCAGCAGCGCCCGGGACAGGGGATTGTCTGGGGCCAACGTCCTGACTTTC
CASSARDRGLSGANVLTF
>TRBV18|.|14|TRBJ2-5|TRBD1
TGTGCCAGCTCACTCCGGGACAGGGAAGAGACCCAGTACTTC
CASSLRDREETQYF
>TRBV6-6|.|16|TRBJ2-1|TRBD2
TGTGCCAGCAGTTTGCTCCTAGCGGGGGGTTACAATGAGCAGTTCTTC
CASSLLLAGGYNEQFF
>TRBV25-1|.|17|TRBJ2-5|.
TGTGCCAGCAGTGAACAGGGCCGGGCAGCCAGCAAAGAGACCCAGTACTTC
CASSEQGRAASKETQYF
>TRBV19|.|13|TRBJ1-1|.
TGTGCCAGTAGTTGGGGGCCAAACACTGAAGCTTTCTTT
CASSWGPNTEAFF
>TRBV28|.|14|TRBJ2-7|TRBD1
TGTGCCAGCAGTCCCCCGGACAGGGACTACGAGCAGTACTTC
CASSPPDRDYEQYF
>TRBV19|.|15|TRBJ1-5|.
TGTGCCAGTAGTCCTTGGGGGGGGGCAAGGCAGCCCCAGCATTTT
CASSPWGGARQPQHF
>TRBV14|.|16|TRBJ2-3|.
TGTGCCAGCAGCCAAGATGGGGGCGCAGGGACAGATACGCAGTATTTT
CASSQDGGAGTDTQYF
>TRBV4-2|.|16|TRBJ1-1|TRBD1
TGTGCCAGCAGCCCCCGGGAGACAGGGGGAAGCACTGAAGCTTTCTTT
CASSPRETGGSTEAFF
>TRBV19|.|13|TRBJ2-1|.
TGTGCCAGTAGTATATCCGCAACACGCGGGCAGTTCTTC
CASSISATRGQFF
>TRBV27|once|15|TRBJ2-2|.
TGTGCCAGCAGTTTTTACCGGGGTCAAACCGGGGAGCTGTTTTTT
CASSFYRGQTGELFF
>TRBV27|.|13|TRBJ2-5|.
TGTGCCAGCAGTTCGTCGTACCAAGAGACCCAGTACTTC
CASSSSYQETQYF
>TRBV7-2|.|14|TRBJ1-1|TRBD1
TGTGCCAGCAGCATTACAGGGGTGGCGACTGAAGCTTTCTTT
CASSITGVATEAFF